The 5 T cell receptor beta chains below all came from one sample that was sequenced in a study of blood T cell repertoires in COVID-19. Method: immunoSEQ multiplex PCR; TCRdb's copy keeps in-frame clones and lacks some. The profile shows approximately 130,000 clones, approximately 83% of them singletons. The source material was peripheral blood. Every receptor here comes from a man aged 35 to 55 with active or convalescent COVID-19.

The V and J genes are TRBV5-1 and TRBJ1-1; 11 bases agree with TRBD1. The ends lost 4 bases at V and 7 bases at J; junction bases unmatched: 3. The germline V gene has CDR1 SGHRS and CDR2 YFSETQ. The CDR3 runs 13 residues. The CDR3 DNA is TGCGCCAGCAGCCTGGACAGGGGGCTTGAAGCTTTCTTT. This sequence encodes CASSLDRGLEAFF.

Worth noting for this clone: Just one base apart from a much larger clone, this may be a read error. Different DNA sequences within this sample yield the same CDR3. The chain links TRBV6-6 to TRBJ1-5; D not certain. V was cut by 2 bases and J by 3 bases, with 8 bases left in between. CDR1 and CDR2 (germline): MNHNY, SVGAGI (reference sequence). The CDR3 length is 14 residues. This CDR3 is CASSYPEDNQPQHF. CDR3 bases: TGTGCCAGCAGTTACCCCGAGGACAATCAGCCCCAGCATTTT.

This clone showed up just once. This sequence joins TRBV14 and TRBJ2-4, with D possibly TRBD1 on 5 matching bases. Germline V gene sequence: CDR1 SGHDN, CDR2 FVKESK. Trimming took 1 base from V and 4 from J, leaving 8 bases between them. The CDR3 runs to 14 residues. The CDR3, as DNA: TGTGCCAGCAGCCAAGTCTCAGGGAAAAACATTCAGTACTTC. Translation: CASSQVSGKNIQYF. The full variable domain, in which reference TRBV14 and TRBJ2-4 provide the parts outside the CDR3, is EAGVTQFPSHSVIEKGQTVTLRCDPISGHDNLYWYRRVMGKEIKFLLHFVKESKQDESGMPNNRFLAERTGGTYSTLKVQPAELEDSGVYFCASSQVSGKNIQYFGAGTRLSVL.

The chain links TRBV19 to TRBJ1-1, with TRBD1 as a possible D gene (5 bases). V was clipped by 3 bases and J by 1 base, with 15 bases between them. Germline lookup yields CDR1 LNHDA and CDR2 SQIVND (reference sequence). The CDR3 has 16 residues. The CDR3 DNA reads as TGTGCCAGTAGTATGGGGGGACGCAGGGCGAACACTGAAGCTTTCTTT. Translated: CASSMGGRRANTEAFF.

V gene TRBV28 combines with J gene TRBJ2-2; TRBD2 matches 13 bases. Germline V lookup: CDR1 MDHEN, CDR2 SYDVKM. The CDR3 is 15 amino acids. Unmatched junction bases numbered 3, after V lost 5 bases and J lost 6 bases. The CDR3 loop reads CASSEGTSGAGELFF. The CDR3 nucleotides are TGTGCCAGCAGTGAAGGGACTAGCGGGGCCGGGGAGCTGTTTTTT.